This TCR beta chain was documented in a study of T cell changes during pregnancy in multiple sclerosis. Germline loops: CDR1 MNHEY, CDR2 SMNVEV (reference sequence). The CDR3 contains 14 residues. About this clone itself: Sequence at one end of the junction differs from germline and may be a read error.

Profiled with immunoSEQ multiplex PCR; TCRdb holds only in-frame clones, not every one. In the table there are tens of thousands of clones, nearly 95% of which are singletons. This TCR was recovered from a female donor with multiple sclerosis, enrolled in a pregnancy study. Sequenced material: peripheral blood, taken in the third trimester of pregnancy. J is TRBJ2-1 and V is TRBV27; tentatively, D is TRBD1 (6 bases). The CDR3 reads CASGLWDKYNEQFF. In DNA, the CDR3 is TGTGCCAGCGGTTTATGGGACAAGTACAATGAGCAGTTCTTC.